These 2 T cell receptor beta chains were sequenced from one sample in a study of technical replicates of blood from a handful of donors. The assay was immunoSEQ multiplex PCR, and TCRdb's table has in-frame clones only and misses some. This table holds tens of thousands of clones, 91% found once. The specimen was PBMCs. These receptors all stem from a human donor in good health. Some clones in this sample may be carry-over from other donors' samples.

This rearrangement joins TRBV6-5 to TRBJ2-7, with 9 bases identical to TRBD1. CDR3 length: 13 amino acids. V shed 6 bases, J shed 6 bases, and the junction held 6 bases outside the gene matches. Germline lookup yields CDR1 MNHEY and CDR2 SVGAGI. Here the CDR3 DNA reads TGTGCCAGCAGCCCCCGGGACAGGGCCGAGCAGTACTTC. It codes for CASSPRDRAEQYF.

This rearrangement joins TRBV6-1 to TRBJ2-7, with D possibly matching TRBD1 (5 bases). V lost 1 base to trimming and J lost 3 bases, with 7 bases between them. CDR1 and CDR2 (germline): MNHNS, SASEGT. CDR3 length equals 13 residues. The CDR3 DNA sequence: TGTGCCAGCAGTGAAGGGGGCCACTACGAGCAGTACTTC. This sequence encodes CASSEGGHYEQYF.